Listed here are 17 T cell receptor beta chains from one sample, sequenced in a study of PD-L1 blockade in urothelial cancer. Measured with immunoSEQ multiplex PCR; TCRdb has only the in-frame clones, and not every one. The data contain about 46,000 clones, about 85% of them singletons. Time point indicated: peripheral blood 6 weeks after treatment start. The sample was PBMCs, taken around atezolizumab (anti-PD-L1) treatment. These receptors came from a man in his fifties with urothelial cancer.

In this sample, this clone turned up a few times. J is TRBJ2-1 and V is TRBV27, with D unresolved. This CDR3 spans 13 amino acids. The germline V and J ends were trimmed by 10 bases and 0 bases, with 10 bases remaining between them. The V gene's germline CDR1 is MNHEY and CDR2 SMNVEV (reference sequence). The CDR3 nucleotides read TGTGCCACCAAACAGAGCTCCTACAATGAGCAGTTCTTC. It specifies CATKQSSYNEQFF.

This sequence joins TRBV5-1 and TRBJ1-2; 9 bases match TRBD1. The junction had 12 bases not matched to a gene; V was cut back by 5 bases and J by 4 bases. Per the germline V gene, CDR1 is SGHRS and CDR2 is YFSETQ. The CDR3 extends over 16 amino acids. The CDR3 coding sequence is TGCGCCAGCAGTCCGGGACCAGGGGGACAGGGCTATGGCTACACCTTC. Translated, it gives CASSPGPGGQGYGYTF.

The gene calls are TRBV9 and TRBJ2-7; possible D gene TRBD1, 5 bases. Looked up from germline, CDR1 is SGDLS and CDR2 is YYNGEE. Between the trimmed V and J ends, which lost 0 bases and 1 base, there was a span of 8 bases. This CDR3 has 14 amino acids. The CDR3 is CASSVGSGSYEQYF. The CDR3 DNA is TGTGCCAGCAGCGTAGGTTCAGGGTCCTACGAGCAGTACTTC.

Only one count was recorded for this clone. This chain uses TRBV19 with TRBJ2-4, with 12 bases matching TRBD1. CDR3 length: 17 residues. Germline-derived CDR1 and CDR2 are LNHDA and SQIVND (reference sequence). Trimming at V came to 4 bases and at J to 2 bases, leaving 6 bases not matched to a gene. The CDR3: CASSTPGQGAPKNIQYF. CDR3 sequence (DNA): TGTGCCAGTAGTACGCCGGGACAGGGGGCCCCCAAAAACATTCAGTACTTC.

J is TRBJ2-2 and V is TRBV5-1, with a weak D call TRBD1 (5 bases). CDR3 size: 17 residues. Germline-derived CDR1 and CDR2 are SGHRS and YFSETQ. Trimming stripped 1 base from V and 6 bases from J, with 19 bases between. CDR3 nucleotide sequence: TGCGCCAGCAGCTTGTTCGTTGGACGGTCAGGGTCCGGGGAGCTGTTTTTT. Its protein product is CASSLFVGRSGSGELFF.

CDR3 nucleotides: TGTGCCAGCAGCCCTTGGGTGGGGCCTCAAGAGACCCAGTACTTC. Encoded protein: CASSPWVGPQETQYF. The V and J genes are TRBV27 and TRBJ2-5; perhaps TRBD1 as D (5 bases). V was pared by 6 bases and J by 2 bases, with 16 bases between. The CDR3 spans 15 residues. The germline gives CDR1 MNHEY, CDR2 SMNVEV (reference sequence).

This clone was detected a few times. V is TRBV4-2 and J is TRBJ2-1; TRBD2 aligns across 14 bases. Germline V gives CDR1 LGHNA, CDR2 YNFKEQ. The CDR3 totals 17 residues. The V segment lost 3 bases and the J segment 7 bases; nucleotides outside the gene matches: 8. The CDR3 region is CASSQGLAGVTRNEQFF. CDR3 sequence (DNA): TGTGCCAGCAGCCAGGGACTAGCGGGGGTTACTCGGAATGAGCAGTTCTTC.

The gene calls are TRBV10-3 and TRBJ2-7; D might be TRBD2 (6 bases). There are 13 residues in the CDR3. Germline CDR1 reads ENHRY; CDR2 reads SYGVKD. Trimming removed 6 bases at V and 3 bases at J, with 12 bases between. CDR3 DNA sequence: TGTGCCATCAGCCTAGCGCCCAGCTACGAGCAGTACTTC. Amino acids: CAISLAPSYEQYF.

The chain employs TRBV4-1 and TRBJ2-7; TRBD2 is a possible D gene (6 bases). Per germline, CDR1 MGHRA and CDR2 YSYEKL. The CDR3 runs 17 residues. V lost 0 bases and J 3 bases, leaving 18 bases between the germline ends. CDR3 DNA sequence: TGCGCCAGCAGCCAAGATCCCCGCGGGGCGAATGACTACGAGCAGTACTTC. Translation: CASSQDPRGANDYEQYF.

This chain uses TRBV10-2 with TRBJ2-2; D uncertain. Germline V gene sequence: CDR1 WSHSY, CDR2 SAAADI. CDR3 length equals 13 residues. The germline V and J ends were trimmed by 5 bases and 3 bases, with 7 bases remaining between them. The CDR3 protein is CASSSLHTGELFF. CDR3 coding DNA: TGCGCCAGCAGTTCCCTCCACACCGGGGAGCTGTTTTTT.

J is TRBJ2-1 and V is TRBV5-1; the match to TRBD1 covers 7 bases. Germline V gene lookup returns CDR1 SGHRS and CDR2 YFSETQ. V shed 4 bases, J shed 4 bases, and the junction held 11 bases outside the gene matches. The CDR3 is made up of 16 amino acids. The CDR3 DNA reads as TGCGCCAGCAGCCCTGGACAGGTGCGAACGTACAATGAGCAGTTCTTC. Amino acid sequence: CASSPGQVRTYNEQFF.

The chain joins TRBV19 to TRBJ2-5; 12 bases agree with TRBD2. Trimming removed 0 bases from V and 10 bases from J; junction bases left unmatched: 12. CDR1 is LNHDA, CDR2 SQIVND, per germline (reference sequence). This CDR3 has 17 residues. The CDR3 here is CASSIDSGTSGPGGQYF. The CDR3 bases are TGTGCCAGTAGTATAGACTCCGGGACTAGCGGGCCTGGGGGCCAGTACTTC.

This CDR3 is CASSPQGATDTQYF. The CDR3, as DNA: TGCGCCAGCAGCCCACAGGGGGCTACAGATACGCAGTATTTT. This chain uses TRBV5-1 with TRBJ2-3, with 9 nucleotides matching TRBD1. V lost 4 bases and J lost 3; bases outside the gene matches: 3. CDR3 length: 14 residues. In germline, CDR1 is SGHRS, CDR2 YFSETQ. Together with reference TRBV5-1 and TRBJ2-3, the CDR3 gives the full variable domain: KAGVTQTPRYLIKTRGQQVTLSCSPISGHRSVSWYQQTPGQGLQFLFEYFSETQRNKGNFPGRFSGRQFSNSRSEMNVSTLELGDSALYLCASSPQGATDTQYFGPGTRLTVL.

The chain employs TRBV5-1 and TRBJ2-5; D is unclear. The CDR3 has 12 amino acids. Germline V gene lookup returns CDR1 SGHRS and CDR2 YFSETQ. V was shortened by 3 bases and J by 3 bases, with 6 bases between the two germline ends. The CDR3 reads CASSSSEETQYF. CDR3 bases: TGCGCCAGCAGCTCCTCTGAAGAGACCCAGTACTTC.

This clone was picked up one time. The CDR3 DNA reads TGTGCCAGCGGACAGGACCACACTGAAGCTTTCTTT. Residues: CASGQDHTEAFF. This rearrangement joins TRBV2 to TRBJ1-1; 7 bases line up with TRBD1. V was clipped by 8 bases and J by 3 bases; unmatched bases: 3. CDR3 length equals 12 residues. CDR1 SNHLY and CDR2 FYNNEI come from the germline V gene. Full variable domain (missing parts from reference TRBV2 and TRBJ1-1): EPEVTQTPSHQVTQMGQEVILRCVPISNHLYFYWYRQILGQKVEFLVSFYNNEISEKSEIFDDQFSVERPDGSNFTLKIRSTKLEDSAMYFCASGQDHTEAFFGQGTRLTVV.

The gene calls are TRBV30 and TRBJ2-2; tentatively, D is TRBD2 (6 bases). The V end was cut by 4 bases, the J end by 5 bases, with 14 bases between. CDR3 size: 14 residues. Germline CDR1 reads GTSNPN; CDR2 reads SVGIG (reference sequence). CDR3 sequence: CAWIKGTFTGELFF. In DNA, the CDR3 is TGTGCCTGGATCAAAGGGACTTTTACCGGGGAGCTGTTTTTT.

The V gene is TRBV6-1, the J gene TRBJ2-1; TRBD2 agrees at 12 bases. CDR3 length: 15 amino acids. Unmatched junction bases numbered 2, after V lost 4 bases and J lost 4 bases. Germline CDR1 MNHNS, CDR2 SASEGT. The CDR3: CASSGLAGEYNEQFF. In DNA, the CDR3 is TGTGCCAGCAGTGGACTAGCGGGAGAGTACAATGAGCAGTTCTTC.